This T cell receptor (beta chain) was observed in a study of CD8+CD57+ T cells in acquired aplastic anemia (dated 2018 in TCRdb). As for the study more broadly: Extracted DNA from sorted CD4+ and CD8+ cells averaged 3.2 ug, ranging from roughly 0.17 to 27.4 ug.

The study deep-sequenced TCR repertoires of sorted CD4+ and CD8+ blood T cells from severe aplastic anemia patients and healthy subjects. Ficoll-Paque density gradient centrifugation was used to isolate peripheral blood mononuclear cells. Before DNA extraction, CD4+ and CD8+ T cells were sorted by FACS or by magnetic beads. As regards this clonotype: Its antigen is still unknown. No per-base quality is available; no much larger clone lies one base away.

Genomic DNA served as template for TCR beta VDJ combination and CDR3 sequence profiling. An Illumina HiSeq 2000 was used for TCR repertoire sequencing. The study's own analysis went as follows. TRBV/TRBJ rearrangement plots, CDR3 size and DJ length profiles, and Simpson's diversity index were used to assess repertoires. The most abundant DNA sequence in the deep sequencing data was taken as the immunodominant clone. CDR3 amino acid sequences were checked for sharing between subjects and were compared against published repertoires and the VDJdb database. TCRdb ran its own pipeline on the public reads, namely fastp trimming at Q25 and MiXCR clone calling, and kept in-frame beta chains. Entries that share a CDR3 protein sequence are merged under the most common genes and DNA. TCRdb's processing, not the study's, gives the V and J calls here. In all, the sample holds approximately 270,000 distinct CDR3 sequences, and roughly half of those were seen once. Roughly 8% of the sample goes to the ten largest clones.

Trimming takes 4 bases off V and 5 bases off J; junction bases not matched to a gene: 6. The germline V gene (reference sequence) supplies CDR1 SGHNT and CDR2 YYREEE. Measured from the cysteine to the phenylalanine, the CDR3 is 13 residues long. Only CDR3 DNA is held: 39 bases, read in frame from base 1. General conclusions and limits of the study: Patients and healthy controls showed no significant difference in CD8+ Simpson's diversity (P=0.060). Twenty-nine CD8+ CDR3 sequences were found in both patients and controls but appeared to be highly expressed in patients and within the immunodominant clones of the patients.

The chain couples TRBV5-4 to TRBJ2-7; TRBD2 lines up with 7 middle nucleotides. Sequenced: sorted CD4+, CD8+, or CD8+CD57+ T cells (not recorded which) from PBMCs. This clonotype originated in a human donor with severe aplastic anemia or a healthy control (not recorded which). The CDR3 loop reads CASSVGLGNEQYF. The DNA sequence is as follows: TGTGCCAGCAGCGTTGGACTAGGAAACGAGCAGTACTTC.